Listed below are T cell receptor beta chains from one sample, sequenced in a study of T cell repertoires in cytomegalovirus infection. Each CDR3 protein gets one entry after TCRdb re-called the reads with MiXCR. This sample carries around 350,000 distinct CDR3 sequences, over 15% of them seen once, and the ten largest clones take around 9.3%. Sequencing was carried out using PBMCs. The receptor source for this set is a human donor in good health (CMV status not recorded). Some clones in this sample may be carry-over from other donors' samples. CDR3s leave out the opening cysteine and the closing phenylalanine or tryptophan. A D gene is named only where the DNA matches it firmly.

V,D,CDR3
TRBV7-6,NA,ASSLATRGEQY
TRBV7-6,TRBD2,ASSPYSGTSGRTKSGQETQY
TRBV7-2,NA,ASSLAQLAEQF
TRBV2,TRBD2,ASSEGRRGDTGELF
TRBV12-3/TRBV12-4,NA,ASGLLGNTIY
TRBV7-2,NA,ASSPGGNIQY
TRBV2,NA,ASRFLVDSPLH
TRBV7-8,NA,ASSHDVGNYEQY
TRBV12-3/TRBV12-4,NA,ASSLRWGQLSWDGSSKQY
TRBV23-1,TRBD2,ASSQESLAGLETQY
TRBV6-5,TRBD2,ASSYSRGGKETQY
TRBV15,NA,ATTTLSTGDLAGANVLT
TRBV6-8,TRBD1,ASSARQGAGYGYT
TRBV7-2,NA,ASSFYRRGTEAF
TRBV12-3/TRBV12-4,NA,ASCVSGGHSEQF
TRBV12-3/TRBV12-4,NA,ASSLGNTQY
TRBV27,NA,ASGAGNTDTQY
TRBV6-5,NA,ASSYSRGVTQY
TRBV20-1,TRBD1,SALQGASEKLF
TRBV5-6,NA,ASSLVQALEQF
TRBV7-8,NA,ASSRLVDTGELF
TRBV12-3/TRBV12-4,NA,ASRTGQYNEQF
TRBV5-3,TRBD2,ASSLGGLAGAAYNEQF
TRBV4-1,NA,ASSQAWGTTDTQY
TRBV5-1,TRBD1,ASSSMGQLNEQF
TRBV7-2,NA,ASSGQGGETQY
TRBV6-5,NA,ASNPPRGSGTEAF
TRBV20-1,TRBD2,SALRLAGGRDTQY
TRBV12-3/TRBV12-4,TRBD1,ASSLQGALFPTDTQY
TRBV27,NA,ASRTQQGGAYEQY
TRBV5-5,NA,ASSLEKYNEQF
TRBV7-8,NA,ASSVRQRTYEQY
TRBV5-1,NA,ASSLEQLNEKLF
TRBV4-3,TRBD2,ASSQDELAGVSETQY
TRBV27,TRBD2,ASRLAGGTDEQF
TRBV5-1,NA,ASSLGSGPLNEQF
TRBV7-2,TRBD2,ASRAGGTYEQY
TRBV15,TRBD2,ATSPGGVDGANVLT
TRBV19,NA,ASSTIRGAGTGETQY
TRBV7-8,NA,ASSLSRKTDTQY
TRBV11-2,NA,ASSLASIYSYEQY
TRBV29-1,NA,SVGGWNTEAF
TRBV29-1,TRBD2,SVYGEGSSYEQY
TRBV12-3/TRBV12-4,NA,ATERNTIY
TRBV20-1,TRBD2,SVGGALYNEQF
TRBV18,NA,ASSSPDGNTEAF
TRBV28,NA,ASSLFVSADTQY
TRBV19,TRBD1,ASSISGQTNTGELF
TRBV18,NA,ASSPRAVNQPQH
TRBV6-2/TRBV6-3,NA,ASSYSRSNQPQH
TRBV4-2,NA,ASSQTGWDGYT
TRBV4-1,TRBD1,ASSFRTGSSYEQY
TRBV7-2,NA,ASSLGGRYYEQY
TRBV5-5,NA,ASRRWGTPKLEQY
TRBV7-2,TRBD2,ASSLAVGGAYEQY
TRBV6-5,NA,ASSYDTGSFYGYT
TRBV7-9,TRBD1,ASSLTGEYNEQF
TRBV7-2,NA,ASSAKRAKAGELF